This T cell receptor (beta chain) comes out of a study of OX40 agonist ivuxolimab in advanced cancers. Study overall: Participants averaged approximately 60 years of age (range roughly 23 to 85) and were about 85% male. Partial responses were seen in three patients, one with hepatocellular carcinoma and two with cutaneous melanoma.

TCRdb's copy holds only in-frame clones and misses some; the assay was immunoSEQ multiplex PCR. Here the sample spans about 45,000 clones, 88% being singletons. Worth noting for this clone: Its antigen is undetermined.

Broader study findings: Both CD4+ and CD8+ T cell populations in blood had undergone clonal expansion by week 6 at 0.1 to 3.0 mg/kg. Partly responding patients at 0.1-3.0 mg/kg showed some of the smallest clonal expansion.

V was shortened by 3 bases and J by 5 bases, with 17 bases between the two germline ends. The germline CDR1 and CDR2 sequences are SGHNT and YYREEE (reference sequence). This CDR3 is 15 amino acids long. The sample consisted of CD4+ or CD8+ T cells sorted from blood, taken in a trial of the OX40 agonist ivuxolimab. The rearrangement uses TRBV5-4 and TRBJ1-2; D is possibly TRBD1 (5 bases). The TCR sequence derives from an adult with an advanced solid tumor such as melanoma, head and neck, liver or kidney cancer. CDR3 sequence reads: CASSSTNDGGYGYTF. The CDR3 DNA reads TGTGCCAGCAGCTCAACCAACGACGGGGGATATGGCTACACCTTC.